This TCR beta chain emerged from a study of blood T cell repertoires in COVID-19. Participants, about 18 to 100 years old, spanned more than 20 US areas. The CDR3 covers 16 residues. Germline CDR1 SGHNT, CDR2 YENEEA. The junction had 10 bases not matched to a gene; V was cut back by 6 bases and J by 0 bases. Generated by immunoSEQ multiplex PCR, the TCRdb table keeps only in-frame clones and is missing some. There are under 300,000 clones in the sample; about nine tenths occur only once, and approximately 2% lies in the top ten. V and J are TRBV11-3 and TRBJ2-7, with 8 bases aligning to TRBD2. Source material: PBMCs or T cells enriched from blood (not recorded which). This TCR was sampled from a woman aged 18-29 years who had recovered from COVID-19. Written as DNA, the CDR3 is TGTGCCAGCAGTCCCCCGGTGCGGGGGGTCTCCTACGAGCAGTACTTC. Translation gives CASSPPVRGVSYEQYF.